What follows are 21 T cell receptor beta chains derived from one specimen sequenced in a study of neurological immune-mediated disorders. In TCRdb, the 5' RACE reads were re-called with MiXCR into one record per CDR3 protein. In the table there are 54,000 or so distinct CDR3 sequences, roughly 3.2% of which are singletons. The source material was PBMCs. These receptors originate from a woman in her thirties with multiple sclerosis.

This clonotype occurred many times. V usage is TRBV6-5 and J usage is TRBJ1-2, with D possibly being TRBD1 (5 bases). With 2 bases removed from V and 9 bases from J, the gap between germline ends came to 10 bases. Germline CDR1 and CDR2: MNHEY and SVGAGI. This CDR3 comprises 12 residues. The CDR3 nucleotides read TGTGCCAGCAGTTACGTCTCAGGGAGCTACACCTTC. Translated, it gives CASSYVSGSYTF.

CDR3 nucleotide sequence: TGTGCCAGCAGTTTAACTAGCGGGGGGTTCGGGGCCAAAAACATTCAGTACTTC. It specifies CASSLTSGGFGAKNIQYF. The chain links TRBV12-3 or TRBV12-4 to TRBJ2-4; 12 bases align to TRBD2. This CDR3 region has 18 residues. V lost 2 bases to trimming and J lost 1 base; unmatched junction nucleotides: 6.

This clonotype has at least ten counts. This rearrangement joins TRBV7-6 to TRBJ2-7; 9 positions agree with TRBD2. V lost 5 bases, J lost 3 bases, and 5 bases stayed unmatched. This CDR3 has 14 amino acids. Looked up from germline, CDR1 is SGHVS and CDR2 is FNYEAQ. DNA of the CDR3: TGTGCCAGCAGCCCGGCGGGGGGGGGCTACGAGCAGTACTTC. Translated: CASSPAGGGYEQYF.

This clonotype was recorded at least ten times. The chain links TRBV5-1 to TRBJ2-2, with TRBD2 matching 10 bases. Germline lookup yields CDR1 SGHRS and CDR2 YFSETQ. This CDR3 spans 16 amino acids. The J segment lost 5 bases and the V segment lost 2 bases, leaving 6 bases of the junction unmatched. The CDR3 sequence is CASSLTGTSETGELFF. CDR3 nucleotide sequence: TGCGCCAGCAGCTTAACCGGGACTAGCGAAACCGGGGAGCTGTTTTTT.

This clonotype was detected many times. The rearrangement links TRBV7-3 to TRBJ2-3, with D hard to call. Germline loops: CDR1 SGHTA, CDR2 FQGTGA. Trimming cost V 3 bases and J 6 bases, with 13 bases left between them. The CDR3 is made up of 14 amino acids. This CDR3 reads CASSFGSPHDTQYF. The CDR3 DNA follows: TGTGCCAGCAGCTTCGGCTCACCTCACGATACGCAGTATTTT. The full variable domain, in which reference TRBV7-3 and TRBJ2-3 provide the parts outside the CDR3, is GAGVSQTPSNKVTEKGKYVELRCDPISGHTALYWYRQSLGQGPEFLIYFQGTGAADDSGLPNDRFFAVRPEGSVSTLKIQRTERGDSAVYLCASSFGSPHDTQYFGPGTRLTVL.

Many counts were recorded for this clonotype. The rearrangement uses TRBV4-1 and TRBJ2-7, with TRBD2 identical over 8 bases. CDR1 MGHRA and CDR2 YSYEKL come from the germline V gene. This CDR3 is built from 15 residues. After removal of 5 bases from V and 2 bases from J, the junction contained 8 bases not matched to a gene. The CDR3 sequence is CASSFSLGGAYEQYF. The CDR3 DNA reads as TGCGCCAGCAGCTTCTCCCTCGGGGGGGCCTACGAGCAGTACTTC.

This clonotype has at least ten counts. The chain recombines TRBV12-3 or TRBV12-4 with TRBJ1-3; TRBD1 matches at 10 bases. The CDR3 runs 17 residues. Losses at the gene ends were 1 base for V and 2 bases for J; bases not matched to a gene: 5. The CDR3 DNA reads TGTGCCAGCAGTTTAGGGACAGGGGGACCTGCTGGAAACACCATATATTTT. Translated, it gives CASSLGTGGPAGNTIYF.

The sample holds many counts of this clonotype. The gene calls are TRBV5-1 and TRBJ2-6, with 7 bases aligning to TRBD1. Trimming took 3 bases from V and 4 from J; bases not matched to a gene: 7. CDR1 is SGHRS, CDR2 YFSETQ, per germline. This CDR3 is 16 amino acids long. CDR3 sequence: CASSYSTGAGANVLTF. The DNA for the CDR3 is TGCGCCAGCAGCTATTCAACAGGGGCCGGGGCCAACGTCCTGACTTTC. Full variable domain (outside the CDR3, taken from reference TRBV5-1 and TRBJ2-6): KAGVTQTPRYLIKTRGQQVTLSCSPISGHRSVSWYQQTPGQGLQFLFEYFSETQRNKGNFPGRFSGRQFSNSRSEMNVSTLELGDSALYLCASSYSTGAGANVLTFGAGSRLTVL.

This clonotype came up many times. At one boundary the junction diverges from the germline segment, which might be a read error. J is TRBJ1-5 and V is TRBV7-2; possible D gene TRBD1, 5 bases. Germline V gene sequence: CDR1 SGHTA, CDR2 FQGNSA. This CDR3 contains 13 residues. CDR3 in amino acids: CASSRGFNQPQNF. CDR3 in DNA: TGTGCCAGCAGCCGGGGGTTCAATCAGCCCCAGAATTTT.

There are many counts of this clonotype. J is TRBJ2-3 and V is TRBV9, with D uncertain. Germline V gives CDR1 SGDLS, CDR2 YYNGEE. The CDR3 is 15 residues long. V was clipped by 1 base and J by 5 bases, with 14 bases between them. The CDR3 is CASSVSGRGIDTQYF. In nucleotides, the CDR3 is TGTGCCAGCAGCGTATCAGGCAGAGGAATAGATACGCAGTATTTT.

This clonotype was seen repeatedly, ten times or more. The chain couples TRBV5-1 to TRBJ2-2, with 10 bases aligning to TRBD2. The CDR3 has 13 residues. Germline loops: CDR1 SGHRS, CDR2 YFSETQ. Losses at the gene ends were 6 bases for V and 7 bases for J; bases not matched to a gene: 3. As DNA, the CDR3 is TGCGCCAGCACTAGCGGGAGTAGCGGGGAGCTGTTTTTT. Protein product: CASTSGSSGELFF.

The sample holds many counts of this clonotype. The chain has TRBV29-1 and TRBJ1-4; no clear D gene. V lost 6 bases, J lost 11 bases, and 19 bases lay in between. The CDR3 has 13 residues. CDR1 and CDR2 from the germline V gene are SQVTM and ANQGSEA. The CDR3 DNA reads TGCAGCGTGCTTCGCGGTTCCCTTGGGAAACTGTTTTTT. It specifies CSVLRGSLGKLFF. The entire variable domain, with the rest obtained from reference TRBV29-1 and TRBJ1-4, is as follows: SAVISQKPSRDICQRGTSLTIQCQVDSQVTMMFWYRQQPGQSLTLIATANQGSEATYESGFVIDKFPISRPNLTFSTLTVSNMSPEDSSIYLCSVLRGSLGKLFFGSGTQLSVL.

The table lists this clonotype with many counts. This chain connects TRBV4-1 to TRBJ2-5; no firm D call. The CDR3 runs to 15 residues. Trimming took 1 base from V and 2 from J, leaving 11 bases between them. Per the germline V gene, CDR1 is MGHRA and CDR2 is YSYEKL. The CDR3 region is CASSQAPGGQETQYF. CDR3 DNA sequence: TGCGCCAGCAGCCAAGCCCCCGGCGGACAAGAGACCCAGTACTTC.

As for this clonotype: A single base separates this from a much larger clone, so it may be a read error. J is TRBJ1-6 and V is TRBV20-1; no definite D call. The V gene lost 3 bases and the J gene lost 7 bases, with 10 bases spanning the gap. The CDR3 is 13 amino acids. The germline V gene has CDR1 DFQATT and CDR2 SNEGSKA (reference sequence). The CDR3 nucleotides are TGCAGTGCTAGGGGTACAGAAAATTCACCCCTCCACTTT. Its translation is CSARGTENSPLHF.

Details on this clonotype: A much larger clone lies one base from this, so it may be a read error. Likely a read error: the CDR3 ends without its conserved phenylalanine or tryptophan. CDR3 in amino acids: CASSPGGAYGYTY. The DNA of the CDR3 is TGCGCCAGCAGCCCGGGGGGAGCCTATGGCTACACCTAC. The V call is TRBV5-1, the J call TRBJ1-2; TRBD1 might be the D (5 bases). Germline CDR1 is SGHRS and CDR2 is YFSETQ. The CDR3 consists of 13 residues. Trimming removed 4 bases from V and 4 bases from J, with 11 bases in between.

This clonotype was counted at least ten times. V usage is TRBV28 and J usage is TRBJ1-5; D is possibly TRBD1 (6 bases). CDR3 length: 16 amino acids. Deletions cut 8 bases from V and 0 bases from J, with 17 bases between. Germline V CDR1 and CDR2: MDHEN, SYDVKM. The CDR3 DNA sequence: TGTGCCAGCGGCCCCGGGACACCCTATAGCAATCAGCCCCAGCATTTT. Encoded protein: CASGPGTPYSNQPQHF.

This clonotype was picked up many times. The chain carries TRBV20-1 and TRBJ1-2; D gene unclear. CDR3 length equals 12 residues. V was clipped by 1 base and J by 7 bases, with 10 bases between them. Germline loops: CDR1 DFQATT, CDR2 SNEGSKA (reference sequence). This chain's CDR3 is CSARGGVSGYTF. In DNA form, the CDR3 reads TGCAGTGCTAGAGGTGGGGTCAGTGGCTACACCTTC.

Many counts were recorded for this clonotype. The chain combines TRBV20-1 with TRBJ1-4; a possible D gene is TRBD1 (6 bases). The germline gives CDR1 DFQATT, CDR2 SNEGSKA (reference sequence). The CDR3 totals 14 residues. V was cut by 6 bases and J by 4 bases, with 15 bases left in between. CDR3 in amino acids: CSAPGGQFNEKLFF. CDR3 in DNA: TGCAGTGCCCCCGGTGGACAGTTTAATGAAAAACTGTTTTTT.

This clonotype has a count of ten or more. The V and J genes are TRBV11-2 and TRBJ2-5, with 8 bases that match TRBD1. The V gene end was trimmed by 1 base and the J gene end by 5 bases; junction bases not matched to a gene: 9. This CDR3 has 16 amino acids. Germline V lookup: CDR1 SGHAT, CDR2 FQNNGV. CDR3 region: CASSLGQGALLETQYF. The CDR3 coding sequence is TGTGCCAGCAGCTTAGGGCAGGGGGCGCTTTTGGAGACCCAGTACTTC.

This clonotype was seen many times. V and J are TRBV5-1 and TRBJ1-2, with D unclear. The V end lost 4 bases, the J end lost 4 bases, and 17 bases lay between the germline ends. CDR3 length equals 15 residues. Germline loops: CDR1 SGHRS, CDR2 YFSETQ. The CDR3 bases are TGCGCCAGCAGCAACACCCCGACGGACTCCTATGGCTACACCTTC. Translating it yields CASSNTPTDSYGYTF. Looking up the rest from reference TRBV5-1 and TRBJ1-2 gives the full variable domain: KAGVTQTPRYLIKTRGQQVTLSCSPISGHRSVSWYQQTPGQGLQFLFEYFSETQRNKGNFPGRFSGRQFSNSRSEMNVSTLELGDSALYLCASSNTPTDSYGYTFGSGTRLTVV.

This clonotype occurred many times. This chain joins TRBV6-5 and TRBJ1-2; D unresolved. Per germline, CDR1 MNHEY and CDR2 SVGAGI. Trimming removed 5 bases at V and 0 bases at J, with 19 bases between. This CDR3 comprises 17 residues. In DNA form, the CDR3 reads TGTGCCAGCAGTAACACAGTCGGCAGCACCTCTAACTATGGCTACACCTTC. Translated: CASSNTVGSTSNYGYTF.